Each of the 29 T cell receptor beta chains below was sequenced from the same sample in a study of early T cells in non-severe SARS-CoV-2 infection. TCRdb re-called the 5' RACE reads with MiXCR, one entry per CDR3 protein. There are 95,000 to 150,000 distinct CDR3 sequences in the sample; more than 12% occur only once, and 21% lies in the top ten. Sequencing input: whole blood. The receptors come from an adult who was a healthcare worker with PCR-confirmed SARS-CoV-2 infection or an uninfected control (not recorded which).

This clonotype was seen at least ten times. V and J are TRBV7-9 and TRBJ2-7; the match to TRBD2 covers 7 bases. CDR3 length: 15 amino acids. Germline V gene sequence: CDR1 SEHNR, CDR2 FQNEAQ (reference sequence). After removal of 1 base from V and 3 bases from J, the junction contained 6 bases not matched to a gene. The CDR3 sequence: CASSLGRGVHYEQYF. The DNA of the CDR3 is TGTGCCAGCAGCTTAGGTCGGGGGGTTCACTACGAGCAGTACTTC. Together with reference TRBV7-9 and TRBJ2-7, the CDR3 gives the full variable domain: DTGVSQNPRHKITKRGQNVTFRCDPISEHNRLYWYRQTLGQGPEFLTYFQNEAQLEKSRLLSDRFSAERPKGSFSTLEIQRTEQGDSAMYLCASSLGRGVHYEQYFGPGTRLTVT.

The chain carries TRBV4-2 and TRBJ1-2; D unclear. Germline V lookup: CDR1 LGHNA, CDR2 YNFKEQ. V was shortened by 6 bases and J by 2 bases, with 16 bases between the two germline ends. This CDR3 has 15 amino acids. This chain's CDR3 is CASSRPDTENYGYTF. The CDR3, as DNA: TGTGCCAGCAGTCGTCCGGATACAGAAAACTATGGCTACACCTTC.

This clonotype was observed a handful of times. V and J are TRBV20-1 and TRBJ2-1, with 9 bases that match TRBD2. J gave up 5 bases and V 0 bases, and 5 bases lay outside the gene matches. The germline CDR1 and CDR2 sequences are DFQATT and SNEGSKA (reference sequence). The CDR3 runs 15 residues. CDR3 coding DNA: TGCAGTGCTAGAGATAGCGGGGGAGAAAACAATGAGCAGTTCTTC. Translated: CSARDSGGENNEQFF.

On this clonotype: The junction differs from germline at one of its ends, possibly a read error. The chain joins TRBV5-5 to TRBJ2-7; 8 bases match TRBD1. CDR3 length: 16 amino acids. Germline CDR1 and CDR2: SGHKS and YYEKEE (reference sequence). The CDR3 nucleotides are TGTGCCAGCAGTTTGGCAGGGGGCTCAGGCCTACGCGAGCAGTACTTC. Protein product: CASSLAGGSGLREQYF.

J is TRBJ2-1 and V is TRBV12-3 or TRBV12-4, with unresolved D. V shed 11 bases and J shed 0 bases, with 11 bases lying between them. This CDR3 has 13 amino acids. In nucleotides, the CDR3 is TGTGCCGCACAGCAGAGCTCCTACAATGAGCAGTTCTTC. As protein: CAAQQSSYNEQFF.

J is TRBJ2-4 and V is TRBV12-5; no clear D gene. From germline, CDR1 is LGHNT and CDR2 FRNRAP. Trimming left V 4 bases short and J 9 bases short, with 4 bases between. The CDR3 runs 10 residues. The CDR3 protein is CASGYAIQYF. The CDR3 DNA sequence: TGTGCTAGTGGTTATGCCATTCAGTACTTC.

V is TRBV6-2 or TRBV6-3 and J is TRBJ2-1; D possibly corresponds to TRBD2 (6 bases). The CDR3 has 15 residues. Trimming took off 6 bases at V and 8 bases at J, with 20 bases between the two ends. Germline V gene lookup returns CDR1 MNHEY and CDR2 SVGEGT. CDR3 residues: CASSITGGAWDEQFF. In DNA form, the CDR3 reads TGTGCCAGCAGCATCACCGGCGGGGCCTGGGATGAGCAGTTCTTC.

This clonotype occurred many times. The genes are TRBV5-1 and TRBJ1-1, with TRBD1 matching 8 bases. The V and J ends lost 4 bases and 4 bases, in that order; junction bases with no gene match: 6. Germline V gene lookup returns CDR1 SGHRS and CDR2 YFSETQ. The CDR3 covers 14 residues. The CDR3 sequence is CASSPQGAGTEAFF. CDR3 coding DNA: TGCGCCAGCAGCCCCCAGGGGGCAGGCACTGAAGCTTTCTTT.

This clonotype occurred many times. The chain joins TRBV11-2 to TRBJ1-6; D unclear. The length of the CDR3 is 13 residues. Between the trimmed V and J ends, which lost 3 bases and 8 bases, there was a span of 8 bases. Germline V gene lookup returns CDR1 SGHAT and CDR2 FQNNGV. DNA for the CDR3: TGTGCCAGCAGCTTGGGCCTGGATTCACCCCTCCACTTT. The encoded protein is CASSLGLDSPLHF.

The rearrangement uses TRBV10-1 and TRBJ2-7, with D uncertain. Germline CDR1 and CDR2: WNHNN and SYGVQD (reference sequence). The CDR3 runs 10 residues. Trimming shortened V by 6 bases and J by 7 bases, and 7 bases separated the two germline ends. CDR3 nucleotides: TGCGCCAGCAGCCTCGGGGAGCAGTACTTC. Protein sequence: CASSLGEQYF.

This clonotype has a handful of counts. The chain carries TRBV5-6 and TRBJ2-2, with D perhaps TRBD1 (5 bases). This CDR3 has 14 residues. The V gene's germline CDR1 is SGHDT and CDR2 YYEEEE. The V end was cut by 0 bases, the J end by 5 bases, with 8 bases between. This CDR3 reads CASSLDRGTGELFF. Written as DNA, the CDR3 is TGTGCCAGCAGCTTGGATAGGGGTACCGGGGAGCTGTTTTTT.

V is TRBV19 and J is TRBJ2-3; TRBD1 aligns across 8 bases. The CDR3 extends over 15 amino acids. Per the germline V gene, CDR1 is LNHDA and CDR2 is SQIVND (reference sequence). With 5 bases clipped from V and 1 base from J, the junction kept 5 bases outside the gene matches. Here the CDR3 DNA reads TGTGCCAGTAGTGGTGGACAGGGTCGCACAGATACGCAGTATTTT. Amino acid sequence: CASSGGQGRTDTQYF.

This clonotype showed up just a few times. The rearrangement joins TRBV12-3 or TRBV12-4 to TRBJ1-5; 7 bases align to TRBD1. This CDR3 is built from 15 residues. V shed 5 bases, J shed 5 bases, and the junction held 9 bases outside the gene matches. CDR3 DNA sequence: TGTGCCAGCAGTCCCCAACAGGGGAGGGATCAGCCCCAGCATTTT. It translates to CASSPQQGRDQPQHF.

This clonotype has just a few counts. The rearrangement links TRBV4-2 to TRBJ2-1; 15 nucleotides match TRBD2. The CDR3 runs 18 residues. CDR1 is LGHNA and CDR2 is YNFKEQ in the germline V gene. V gave up 0 bases and J gave up 7 bases; unmatched junction bases: 7. Here the CDR3 DNA reads TGTGCCAGCAGCCAAGACCAGGGACTAGCGGGGGGCAATAATGAGCAGTTCTTC. It codes for CASSQDQGLAGGNNEQFF.

In this sample, this clonotype turned up a few times. The chain combines TRBV13 with TRBJ1-4, with D tentatively TRBD1 (5 bases). Germline V lookup: CDR1 PRHDT, CDR2 FYEKMQ (reference sequence). The CDR3 runs 14 residues. V was cut by 7 bases and J by 7 bases, with 16 bases left in between. CDR3: CASKIEGRFEKLFF. The CDR3 DNA is TGTGCCAGCAAGATCGAGGGACGGTTTGAAAAACTGTTTTTT. Drawing the rest from reference TRBV13 and TRBJ1-4, the complete variable domain is AAGVIQSPRHLIKEKRETATLKCYPIPRHDTVYWYQQGPGQDPQFLISFYEKMQSDKGSIPDRFSAQQFSDYHSELNMSSLELGDSALYFCASKIEGRFEKLFFGSGTQLSVL.

The chain joins TRBV20-1 to TRBJ1-1; 7 bases are shared with TRBD1. The V gene end was trimmed by 2 bases and the J gene end by 3 bases; junction bases not matched to a gene: 9. Germline V CDR1 and CDR2: DFQATT, SNEGSKA (reference sequence). This CDR3 spans 15 amino acids. In DNA form, the CDR3 reads TGCAGTGCTAGACAATTGACAGGGTCTTACACTGAAGCTTTCTTT. Its translation: CSARQLTGSYTEAFF.

This sequence joins TRBV7-2 and TRBJ1-5; 8 bases map to TRBD1. In germline, CDR1 is SGHTA, CDR2 FQGNSA. This CDR3 has 16 residues. J was trimmed by 2 bases and V by 5 bases; bases with no gene match: 8. CDR3 in amino acids: CASSAGTGRGNQPQHF. As DNA, the CDR3 is TGTGCCAGCAGCGCCGGGACAGGACGTGGCAATCAGCCCCAGCATTTT.

The chain uses TRBV5-1 and TRBJ2-5, with D perhaps given as TRBD1 or TRBD2 (5 bases each). The CDR3 runs 15 residues. Looked up from germline, CDR1 is SGHRS and CDR2 is YFSETQ. Trimming left V 3 bases short and J 1 base short, with 13 bases between. This chain's CDR3 is CASSSEGRFQETQYF. DNA of the CDR3: TGCGCCAGCAGCTCAGAGGGACGCTTCCAAGAGACCCAGTACTTC.

This clonotype has just a few counts. The J gene is TRBJ2-3, the V gene TRBV6-1; 8 bases map to TRBD2. V lost 7 bases and J lost 1; bases outside the gene matches: 4. Germline V gene lookup returns CDR1 MNHNS and CDR2 SASEGT. The CDR3 is 14 amino acids. The CDR3, as DNA: TGTGCCAGCAAAACAGCGGGAGGCACAGATACGCAGTATTTT. It translates to CASKTAGGTDTQYF.

V and J are TRBV5-1 and TRBJ2-7, with D perhaps TRBD2 (6 bases). From germline, CDR1 is SGHRS and CDR2 YFSETQ. This CDR3 has 15 residues. Between the trimmed V and J ends, which lost 4 bases and 4 bases, there was a span of 18 bases. CDR3: CASSQVEGLPYEQYF. In DNA form, the CDR3 reads TGCGCCAGCAGCCAAGTGGAGGGCCTCCCTTACGAGCAGTACTTC.

The chain couples TRBV3-1 to TRBJ1-2, with 10 positions matching TRBD1. In germline, CDR1 is LGHDT, CDR2 YNNKEL (reference sequence). The CDR3 runs 18 residues. Trimming cost V 3 bases and J 5 bases; bases outside gene matches: 15. CDR3 DNA: TGTGCCAGCAGCCACTCCGGGACAGGGGTTACGCTAGGGTATGGCTACACCTTC. Translation: CASSHSGTGVTLGYGYTF.

This clonotype was seen at least ten times. V gene TRBV6-6 combines with J gene TRBJ2-3; 7 nucleotides agree with TRBD2. The CDR3 spans 16 residues. Germline loops: CDR1 MNHNY, CDR2 SVGAGI (reference sequence). V trimming: 6 bases; J trimming: 4 bases; junction bases outside the gene matches: 13. This CDR3 is CASSPRGAGLSDTQYF. The CDR3 region has the DNA TGTGCCAGCAGCCCCCGCGGAGCGGGGTTGTCAGATACGCAGTATTTT.

This clonotype was seen a few times. This chain connects TRBV20-1 to TRBJ1-2, with D maybe TRBD1 (6 bases). V dropped 0 bases and J dropped 2 bases, with 10 bases sitting between them. Germline assignment: CDR1 DFQATT and CDR2 SNEGSKA (reference sequence). The CDR3 runs to 14 residues. The CDR3 here is CSARDLTGNYGYTF. Written as DNA, the CDR3 is TGCAGTGCTAGAGATCTAACAGGGAACTATGGCTACACCTTC.

This clonotype was seen a handful of times. This chain connects TRBV19 to TRBJ1-2; a weak D match, TRBD1 (5 bases). CDR3 length: 15 residues. CDR1 is LNHDA and CDR2 is SQIVND in the germline V gene (reference sequence). Trimming shortened V by 4 bases and J by 8 bases, and 20 bases separated the two germline ends. CDR3: CASSRQKDKLRGYTF. The CDR3 DNA sequence: TGTGCCAGTAGTAGACAGAAGGACAAACTTCGAGGCTACACCTTC.

This clonotype showed up just a few times. The chain is built from TRBV4-1 and TRBJ2-2; weak D call: TRBD1 (6 bases). CDR3 length equals 15 residues. V dropped 1 base and J dropped 4 bases, with 10 bases sitting between them. Germline V gene data show CDR1 as MGHRA and CDR2 as YSYEKL. CDR3 DNA: TGCGCCAGCAGCCAAGGGACAGTTATCACCGGGGAGCTGTTTTTT. Residues: CASSQGTVITGELFF.

J is TRBJ2-7 and V is TRBV10-3; TRBD1 matches 11 bases. The V and J ends lost 11 bases and 5 bases, in that order; junction bases with no gene match: 11. The CDR3 extends over 14 amino acids. CDR1 is ENHRY and CDR2 is SYGVKD in the germline V gene. Here the CDR3 reads CASHPGTGGHEQYF. For the CDR3, the DNA is TGTGCCTCCCACCCGGGGACAGGGGGTCACGAGCAGTACTTC.

There are a few counts of this clonotype. The gene calls are TRBV3-1 and TRBJ1-1; D unclear. This CDR3 spans 13 amino acids. Germline values: CDR1 LGHDT, CDR2 YNNKEL (reference sequence). The V end lost 3 bases, the J end lost 8 bases, and 13 bases lay between the germline ends. CDR3 loop: CASSHSSLGEAFF. The CDR3 nucleotides read TGTGCCAGCAGCCATAGTTCCCTCGGGGAAGCTTTCTTT.

The chain links TRBV6-1 to TRBJ2-2; D is unresolved. The CDR3 spans 14 residues. Germline V gene sequence: CDR1 MNHNS, CDR2 SASEGT. V lost 8 bases and J lost 0, with 10 bases in between. CDR3 nucleotide sequence: TGTGCCAGCTTGAAGCATGCGAACACCGGGGAGCTGTTTTTT. As protein: CASLKHANTGELFF.

Many counts were recorded for this clonotype. This chain uses TRBV12-3 or TRBV12-4 with TRBJ2-4, with 12 bases aligning to TRBD2. This CDR3 comprises 16 residues. The J segment lost 3 bases and the V segment lost 5 bases, leaving 5 bases of the junction unmatched. CDR3 residues: CASSPRTSGVKNIQYF. In nucleotides, the CDR3 is TGTGCCAGCAGTCCCCGGACTAGCGGGGTCAAAAACATTCAGTACTTC.